The rows below give T cell receptor beta chains drawn from one sample of a study of human T cells and chemical hapten exposure. TCRdb re-analysed the RACE reads in MiXCR, keeping a single row per CDR3 protein. The data contain roughly 96,000 distinct CDR3 sequences, 9.3% of them singletons. Sequenced material: whole blood, taken in connection with sensitization to the hapten diphenylcyclopropenone (DPC). The source is a middle-aged woman with alopecia areata. Some clones in this sample may be carry-over from other donors' samples. Each CDR3 is given with its conserved first and last residue. The order of the fields is clone size, J gene, D gene, V gene, CDR3 DNA, CDR3 protein. D genes are given only for firm matches. Clone size is not always given. Where it is, it says once, few, many or a class for expanded clones.

>many|TRBJ2-5|-|TRBV27
TGTGCCAGCAGTTTGGCGGACAGCCTTTCAGAGACCCAGTACTTC
CASSLADSLSETQYF
>many|TRBJ2-3|TRBD2|TRBV6-4
TGTGCCAGCAGTGACAAAGCGGGAGAAATAGATACGCAGTATTTT
CASSDKAGEIDTQYF
>many|TRBJ1-1|-|TRBV7-9
TGTGCCAGCAGCTTCGGGGAAACTGAAGCTTTCTTT
CASSFGETEAFF
>many|TRBJ1-2|-|TRBV6-2/TRBV6-3
TGTGCCAGCAGTTACAGAGTAGACAGCAATCGCTACACCTTC
CASSYRVDSNRYTF
>few|TRBJ2-7|-|TRBV12-3/TRBV12-4
TGTGCCAGCTGTCGCAGCTCCTACGAGCAGTACTTC
CASCRSSYEQYF
>many|TRBJ2-2|TRBD2|TRBV12-3/TRBV12-4
TGTGCCAGCAGTGACGGCGGCGGGGGGAACACCGGGGAGCTGTTTTTT
CASSDGGGGNTGELFF
>many|TRBJ2-1|TRBD1|TRBV24-1
TGTGCCACCAGTGATTTGGACAGGGCCCATGAGCAGTTCTTC
CATSDLDRAHEQFF
>many|TRBJ2-7|-|TRBV20-1
TGCAGTGCTAGAGTTCTTATCGAGCAGTACTTC
CSARVLIEQYF
>-|TRBJ1-5|TRBD1|TRBV20-1
TGCAGTGCTAGACACCGTCAGGGGGTCAGGATCGGTCAGCCCCAGCATTTT
CSARHRQGVRIGQPQHF
>few|TRBJ2-6|-|TRBV3-1
TGTGCCAGCAGCCAAGGGAGCTCTGGGGCCAACGTCCTGACTTTC
CASSQGSSGANVLTF
>few|TRBJ2-7|TRBD2|TRBV4-1
TGCGCCAGCAGCCCACCGGGACTAGACGAGCAGTACTTC
CASSPPGLDEQYF
>-|TRBJ2-1|TRBD2|TRBV20-1
TGCAGTGCTAGACCCTCCCCGACTAGCGGGGGAGGGGGGCGAAATGAGCAGTTCTTC
CSARPSPTSGGGGRNEQFF
>many|TRBJ1-1|TRBD1|TRBV6-5
TGTGCCAGCAGTAAATTGACAGGGGCCACTGAAGCTTTCTTT
CASSKLTGATEAFF
>many|TRBJ1-2|-|TRBV27
TGTGCCAGCAGTTTATCGAGAACCCCTAGCTATGGCTACACCTTC
CASSLSRTPSYGYTF
>few|TRBJ1-5|-|TRBV29-1
TGCAGCGTTGAAGATGTGGATCAGCCCCAGCATTTT
CSVEDVDQPQHF
>many|TRBJ1-1|-|TRBV2
TGTGCCAGCATCTTTCAGTACATGAACACTGAAGCTTTCTTT
CASIFQYMNTEAFF
>few|TRBJ1-1|TRBD1|TRBV11-3
TGTGCCAGCAGCTCAAGACAGGGAACTGAAGCTTTCTTT
CASSSRQGTEAFF
>many|TRBJ2-3|-|TRBV11-2
TGTGCCAGCAGCTCGGATCGCTTAGCTACGCAGTATTTT
CASSSDRLATQYF
>many|TRBJ2-2|TRBD1|TRBV6-1
TGTGCCAGCAGTTGGGACAGCGTCACCGGGGAGCTGTTTTTT
CASSWDSVTGELFF
>-|TRBJ2-2|TRBD2|TRBV11-2
TGTGCCAGCAGCGTACTAGCGGGAGGAGGGAGCACCGGGGAGCTGTTTTTT
CASSVLAGGGSTGELFF
>-|TRBJ2-5|TRBD2|TRBV20-1
TGCAGTGCTGGGGATCCTGGCGGGAGGTCCGAGACCCAGTACTTC
CSAGDPGGRSETQYF
>many|TRBJ2-7|TRBD1|TRBV2
TGTGCCAGCAGCCTTGGACAGGGGCTACGCGAGCAGTACTTC
CASSLGQGLREQYF
>few|TRBJ2-1|TRBD2|TRBV28
TGTGCCAGCAGCCTACTAGCGGGAGAGGTAAATGAGCAGTTCTTC
CASSLLAGEVNEQFF
>few|TRBJ2-1|-|TRBV25-1
TGTGCCAGCAGTCGAGGGGGGGTTGAGGAGCAGTTCTTC
CASSRGGVEEQFF
>few|TRBJ1-1|-|TRBV20-1
TGCAGTGCAACGGATGGGGACGTACGGAACACTGAAGCTTTCTTT
CSATDGDVRNTEAFF
>many|TRBJ1-1|-|TRBV5-5
TGTGCCAGCAGCTGGACGTACACTGAAGCTTTCTTT
CASSWTYTEAFF
>many|TRBJ2-2|-|TRBV29-1
TGCAGCGGCACTGGGTCAGGGGATTTGGCCGGGGAGCTGTTTTTT
CSGTGSGDLAGELFF
>many|TRBJ1-1|-|TRBV20-1
TGCAGTGCTAGAGATGACAGGGAAGCTTTCTTT
CSARDDREAFF
>-|TRBJ2-4|-|TRBV7-9
TGTGCCAGCAGCTTAGGGGACCTAGCCAAAAACATTCAGTACTTC
CASSLGDLAKNIQYF
>-|TRBJ1-2|-|TRBV20-1
TGCAGTGCCAGGGAGGATAACTATGGCTACACCTTC
CSAREDNYGYTF
>-|TRBJ2-7|-|TRBV7-2
TGTGCCAGCAGCCCATCCTCGACTAATACGAAGCAGTACTTC
CASSPSSTNTKQYF
>few|TRBJ2-3|-|TRBV4-2
TGTGCCAGCAGCCCCCACCCCGGCACAGATACGCAGTATTTT
CASSPHPGTDTQYF
>many|TRBJ2-7|-|TRBV4-1
TGCGCCAGCAGCCAGCAGGCGGTCTCCTACGAGCAGTACTTC
CASSQQAVSYEQYF
>-|TRBJ2-5|-|TRBV18
TGTGCCAGCTCACCACGGTCGGAGCCGACCCCAGAGACCCAGTACTTC
CASSPRSEPTPETQYF
>few|TRBJ2-2|-|TRBV12-3/TRBV12-4
TGTGCCAGTAGACGAAACACCGGGGAGCTGTTTTTT
CASRRNTGELFF
>many|TRBJ2-7|-|TRBV27
TGTGCCAGCAGTGTCGGGGCTGCCTACGAGCAGTACTTC
CASSVGAAYEQYF
>many|TRBJ2-3|-|TRBV6-2/TRBV6-3
TGTGCCAGCAGTTACCCGCCGCGGGACGGCGCAGATACGCAGTATTTT
CASSYPPRDGADTQYF
>many|TRBJ2-7|-|TRBV5-1
TGCGCCAGCAGCAGGACACAATCTCGGGGCGAGCAGTACTTC
CASSRTQSRGEQYF
>few|TRBJ2-5|-|TRBV6-1
TGTGCCAGCAGTGAAGCTTCTGCCGGTGCGGGAGAGACCCAGTACTTC
CASSEASAGAGETQYF
>-|TRBJ1-5|-|TRBV7-2
TGTGCCAGCAGCTTAGAATCGCTTCAGCCCCAGCATTTT
CASSLESLQPQHF
>many|TRBJ2-3|-|TRBV30
TGTGCCTGGAGTGTTCGGGGGCCAGATACGCAGTATTTT
CAWSVRGPDTQYF
>-|TRBJ2-3|TRBD2|TRBV5-1
TGCGCCAGCAGCTTGGAACTAGCGGGAGGAGTTGATACGCAGTATTTT
CASSLELAGGVDTQYF
>few|TRBJ1-4|-|TRBV12-3/TRBV12-4
TGTGCCAGCAGTTTACGAGGAGGAGAAAAACTGTTTTTT
CASSLRGGEKLFF
>-|TRBJ2-5|-|TRBV2
TGTGCCAGCAGAGGATGGGAGACCCAGTACTTC
CASRGWETQYF
>many|TRBJ2-5|-|TRBV29-1
TGCAGCTCTGTGTCGAGAGCGGTCGGAGAGACCCAGTACTTC
CSSVSRAVGETQYF
>few|TRBJ1-5|-|TRBV20-1
TGCAGTGCTAGGGGGGGGGAGCCCCAGCATTTT
CSARGGEPQHF
>few|TRBJ1-4|TRBD1|TRBV18
TGTGCCAGCTCACCGAACCCCCCGGGACAGGGAGCAACTAATGAAAAACTGTTTTTT
CASSPNPPGQGATNEKLFF
>many|TRBJ2-5|-|TRBV7-8
TGTGCCAGCAGCCTGGTACCCCAAGAGACCCAGTACTTC
CASSLVPQETQYF
>few|TRBJ2-7|TRBD2|TRBV9
TGTGCCAGCAGCATAGGCCCAGCGGGGTACGAGCAGTACTTC
CASSIGPAGYEQYF
>few|TRBJ2-7|-|TRBV12-3/TRBV12-4
TGTGCCAGCAGTTGGTCCCACGGGGCCTACGAGCAGTACTTC
CASSWSHGAYEQYF
>many|TRBJ2-2|TRBD2|TRBV20-1
TGCAGTGCTAGTGCGACTAGCGCAATCGGGGAGCTGTTTTTT
CSASATSAIGELFF
>many|TRBJ1-1|-|TRBV5-6
TGTGCCAGCAGCTGGGGACCGGGACACAACACTGAAGCTTTCTTT
CASSWGPGHNTEAFF
>many|TRBJ2-3|-|TRBV7-9
TGTGCCAGCAGCGATGCACTCGTCACAGATACGCAGTATTTT
CASSDALVTDTQYF
>few|TRBJ2-3|TRBD2|TRBV4-2
TGTGCCAGCAGCCAAATTAGCGGGGCTAGCACAGATACGCAGTATTTT
CASSQISGASTDTQYF
>many|TRBJ2-2|TRBD2|TRBV7-9
TGTGCCAGTAAGGAGCAGGCTAGCGGGATCACCGGGGAGCTGTTTTTT
CASKEQASGITGELFF
>-|TRBJ1-1|-|TRBV29-1
TGCAGCACATTTCGACAGTTCACTGAAGCTTTCTTT
CSTFRQFTEAFF
>-|TRBJ2-7|-|TRBV10-3
TGTGCCATCAGTGAATACTACGAGCAGTACTTC
CAISEYYEQYF
>few|TRBJ1-3|-|TRBV7-9
TGTGCCAGCAGCTTAGTCGGGGGACAAGGAAACACCATATATTTT
CASSLVGGQGNTIYF
>many|TRBJ2-1|TRBD2|TRBV27
TGTGCCAGCAGTTGGCGGACGGGGGGCAATGAGCAGTTCTTC
CASSWRTGGNEQFF